These 19 T cell receptor beta chains were all obtained from the same sample, sequenced in a study of blood T cell repertoires in COVID-19. TCRdb keeps only in-frame clones here, not all; method: immunoSEQ multiplex PCR. The sample includes about 180,000 clones, roughly 88% of them seen just once. Sequencing used peripheral blood. Source of these receptors: a woman aged 55-70 years with acute or convalescent COVID-19.

As DNA, the CDR3 is TGTGCCAGCAGCTTGGTAGATGAGCAGTTCTTC. Amino acid sequence: CASSLVDEQFF. The chain recombines TRBV5-4 with TRBJ2-1; unclear D gene. Deletions cut 0 bases from V and 8 bases from J, with 3 bases between. CDR1 is SGHNT, CDR2 YYREEE, per germline (reference sequence). CDR3 length: 11 residues.

The rearrangement joins TRBV5-1 to TRBJ2-7; 8 positions agree with TRBD1. The junction had 5 bases not matched to a gene; V was cut back by 2 bases and J by 4 bases. Germline V lookup: CDR1 SGHRS, CDR2 YFSETQ. CDR3 length equals 14 residues. In DNA form, the CDR3 reads TGCGCCAGCAGCTTTTCAACAGGGGGGTACGAGCAGTACTTC. This gives the protein CASSFSTGGYEQYF.

V is TRBV4-2 and J is TRBJ1-1; D unclear. V gave up 1 base and J gave up 3 bases, with 12 bases separating them. The V gene's germline CDR1 is LGHNA and CDR2 YNFKEQ. The CDR3 has 15 amino acids. The CDR3 protein is CASSQGAQYDTEAFF. CDR3 in DNA: TGTGCCAGCAGCCAAGGGGCCCAGTACGACACTGAAGCTTTCTTT.

This clone occurred once. The genes are TRBV5-1 and TRBJ2-5; 14 bases match TRBD2. Germline loops: CDR1 SGHRS, CDR2 YFSETQ. The V and J ends lost 6 bases and 2 bases, in that order; junction bases with no gene match: 12. This CDR3 spans 18 amino acids. The chain's CDR3 is CASMDPGLAGVRQETQYF. The CDR3 DNA sequence: TGCGCCAGCATGGACCCGGGACTAGCGGGGGTCAGACAAGAGACCCAGTACTTC.

Notes on this clone: One end of the junction fails to match germline, which may point to a read error. The chain couples TRBV6-5 to TRBJ2-4, with 8 bases lining up with TRBD1. Germline V gene sequence: CDR1 MNHEY, CDR2 SVGAGI. The CDR3 runs 14 residues. The CDR3 DNA reads as TGTGCCAGCAGTTACCGGACAGGGAAGTTCCAAATGCACTTC. Amino acids: CASSYRTGKFQMHF.

This chain uses TRBV7-8 with TRBJ1-1; the match to TRBD1 covers 9 bases. Unmatched junction bases numbered 7, after V lost 1 base and J lost 10 bases. The CDR3 has 14 residues. Germline CDR1 SGHVS, CDR2 FQNEAQ. The CDR3 sequence is CASSLDGTGRVAFF. CDR3 coding DNA: TGTGCCAGCAGCTTAGACGGGACAGGGAGGGTAGCTTTCTTT.

This clone was detected only once. This chain joins TRBV5-4 and TRBJ2-3; tentatively, D is TRBD2 (7 bases). The CDR3 has 15 amino acids. The V and J ends lost 0 bases and 1 base respectively, with 9 bases between them. The germline V gene encodes CDR1 SGHNT and CDR2 YYREEE (reference sequence). The CDR3 nucleotides read TGTGCCAGCAGCTTGGGCGGGGGCCGCACAGATACGCAGTATTTT. It specifies CASSLGGGRTDTQYF.

Concerning this clone itself: At one boundary the junction diverges from the germline segment, which might be a read error. The V and J genes are TRBV18 and TRBJ1-4, with 9 bases lining up with TRBD1. Germline lookup yields CDR1 KGHSH and CDR2 LQKENI. This CDR3 spans 14 amino acids. CDR3 nucleotide sequence: TGTGCCAGCTCTCCACAGGGGGCTTCTGAAAAACTGTTTTTT. This encodes CASSPQGASEKLFF. Variable domain in full (rest from reference TRBV18 and TRBJ1-4): NAGVMQNPRHLVRRRGQEARLRCSPMKGHSHVYWYRQLPEEGLKFMVYLQKENIIDESGMPKERFSAEFPKEGPSILRIQQVVRGDSAAYFCASSPQGASEKLFFGSGTQLSVL.

This chain uses TRBV6-5 with TRBJ1-5; D is unresolved. CDR1 is MNHEY and CDR2 is SVGAGI in the germline V gene. The CDR3 consists of 14 residues. V lost 6 bases to trimming and J lost 3 bases, with 12 bases between them. CDR3 sequence: CASRAEGPNQPQHF. CDR3 sequence (DNA): TGTGCCAGCAGAGCTGAGGGCCCCAATCAGCCCCAGCATTTT.

The gene calls are TRBV5-1 and TRBJ1-2; 7 positions agree with TRBD1. Trimming at V came to 3 bases and at J to 10 bases, leaving 18 bases not matched to a gene. Germline values: CDR1 SGHRS, CDR2 YFSETQ. The CDR3 consists of 16 residues. CDR3 DNA sequence: TGCGCCAGCAGCTGGGGGACAGTGGAAACTATGGCTGACTACACCTTC. It specifies CASSWGTVETMADYTF.

This sequence joins TRBV6-5 and TRBJ2-7; tentatively, D is TRBD2 (6 bases). Deletions cut 6 bases from V and 3 bases from J, with 18 bases between. This CDR3 region has 15 residues. CDR1 is MNHEY and CDR2 is SVGAGI in the germline V gene. CDR3 in amino acids: CASRPPLGGNYEQYF. DNA for the CDR3: TGTGCCAGCAGGCCCCCCTTGGGGGGTAACTACGAGCAGTACTTC.

The V call is TRBV7-2, the J call TRBJ2-3; TRBD2 aligns across 9 bases. V lost 5 bases, J lost 1 base, and 10 bases stayed unmatched. CDR1 and CDR2 from the germline V gene are SGHTA and FQGNSA. The CDR3 extends over 17 amino acids. The CDR3 here is CASSPPFRLAGTDTQYF. DNA for the CDR3: TGTGCCAGCAGCCCCCCTTTCAGACTAGCGGGCACAGATACGCAGTATTTT.

This clone was counted once. The rearrangement uses TRBV30 and TRBJ2-7; TRBD1 is a possible D gene (5 bases). From germline, CDR1 is GTSNPN and CDR2 SVGIG (reference sequence). The V gene lost 2 bases and the J gene lost 2 bases, with 7 bases spanning the gap. The CDR3 contains 12 residues. The CDR3 region is CAWSSGPYEQYF. The CDR3 DNA follows: TGTGCCTGGAGTTCAGGGCCCTACGAGCAGTACTTC.

The chain uses TRBV4-3 and TRBJ2-1; 7 nucleotides agree with TRBD1. The CDR3 runs 17 residues. With V trimmed by 0 bases and J by 4 bases, 9 bases remained unmatched. Germline CDR1 LGHNA, CDR2 YSLEER. CDR3 bases: TGCGCCAGCAGCCAAGATCCGTCGACAGGGCCTTACAATGAGCAGTTCTTC. Translation: CASSQDPSTGPYNEQFF.

The J gene is TRBJ1-1, the V gene TRBV29-1; no definite D call. Germline values: CDR1 SQVTM, CDR2 ANQGSEA. The CDR3 runs to 12 residues. The V gene lost 0 bases and the J gene lost 10 bases, with 12 bases spanning the gap. The CDR3 nucleotides are TGCAGCGTTGAAGATCGAGGGTCCAGAGCTTTCTTT. Protein: CSVEDRGSRAFF.

The gene calls are TRBV4-1 and TRBJ2-3, with 12 bases aligning to TRBD2. This CDR3 spans 18 amino acids. Trimming took 0 bases from V and 5 from J; bases not matched to a gene: 9. Per the germline V gene, CDR1 is MGHRA and CDR2 is YSYEKL. The chain's CDR3 is CASSQDRPSGGAVDTQYF. The CDR3 nucleotides are TGCGCCAGCAGCCAAGATCGCCCTAGCGGGGGGGCGGTAGATACGCAGTATTTT.

The rearrangement uses TRBV4-1 and TRBJ1-6, with D perhaps matching TRBD1 (6 bases). The CDR3 has 16 residues. Germline V lookup: CDR1 MGHRA, CDR2 YSYEKL. V was trimmed by 1 base and J by 4 bases, leaving 11 bases between them. The CDR3 DNA follows: TGCGCCAGCAGCCAAGCCGGGACAAAGTATAATTCACCCCTCCACTTT. It yields the protein CASSQAGTKYNSPLHF.

The gene calls are TRBV6-5 and TRBJ2-7, with 11 bases lining up with TRBD2. Per germline, CDR1 MNHEY and CDR2 SVGAGI. V shed 1 base and J 4 bases; nucleotides not matched to a gene: 3. This CDR3 has 15 amino acids. CDR3 nucleotides: TGTGCCAGCAGTTACTTTAGCGGGGGGGAATACGAGCAGTACTTC. Its translation: CASSYFSGGEYEQYF.

The V gene is TRBV27, the J gene TRBJ2-2; TRBD2 matches 8 bases. Germline CDR1 and CDR2: MNHEY and SMNVEV (reference sequence). V was clipped by 3 bases and J by 5 bases; unmatched bases: 11. The CDR3 contains 17 residues. CDR3 bases: TGTGCCAGCAGTTTGCGGCGGGGGGTGAGGGAAACCGGGGAGCTGTTTTTT. It yields the protein CASSLRRGVRETGELFF.